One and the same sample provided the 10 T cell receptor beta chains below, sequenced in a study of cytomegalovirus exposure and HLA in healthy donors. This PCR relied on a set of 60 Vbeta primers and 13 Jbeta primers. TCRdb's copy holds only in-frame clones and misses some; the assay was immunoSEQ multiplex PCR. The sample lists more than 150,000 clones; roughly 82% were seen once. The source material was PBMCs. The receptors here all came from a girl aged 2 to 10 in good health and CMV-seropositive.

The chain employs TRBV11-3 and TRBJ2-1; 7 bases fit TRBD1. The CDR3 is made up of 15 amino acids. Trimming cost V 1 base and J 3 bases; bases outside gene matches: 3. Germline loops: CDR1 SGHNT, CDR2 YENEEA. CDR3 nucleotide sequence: TGTGCCAGCAGCTTAGGAGACAGGGTCTACAATGAGCAGTTCTTC. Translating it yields CASSLGDRVYNEQFF. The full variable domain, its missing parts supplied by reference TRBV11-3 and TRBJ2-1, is EAGVVQSPRYKIIEKKQPVAFWCNPISGHNTLYWYLQNLGQGPELLIRYENEEAVDDSQLPKDRFSAERLKGVDSTLKIQPAELGDSAVYLCASSLGDRVYNEQFFGPGTRLTVL.

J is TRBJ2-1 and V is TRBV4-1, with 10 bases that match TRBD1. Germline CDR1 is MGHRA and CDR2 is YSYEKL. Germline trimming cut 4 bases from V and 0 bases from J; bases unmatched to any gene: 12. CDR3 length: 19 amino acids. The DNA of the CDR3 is TGCGCCAGCAGCCTTACCGGGACAGGGGCCCGGGACTCCTACAATGAGCAGTTCTTC. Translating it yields CASSLTGTGARDSYNEQFF.

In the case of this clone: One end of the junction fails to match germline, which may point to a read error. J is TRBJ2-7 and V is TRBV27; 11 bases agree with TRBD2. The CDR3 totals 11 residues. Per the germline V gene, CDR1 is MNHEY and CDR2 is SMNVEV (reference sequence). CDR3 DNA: TGTGCCAGCAGGGTACTAGCGGGGGTCGACTTC. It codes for CASRVLAGVDF.

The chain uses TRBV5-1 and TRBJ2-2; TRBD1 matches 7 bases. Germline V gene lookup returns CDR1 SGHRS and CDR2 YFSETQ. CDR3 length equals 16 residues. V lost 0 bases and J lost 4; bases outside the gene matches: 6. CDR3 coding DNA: TGCGCCAGCAGCTTGGTCCGGGACAGTTCCACCGGGGAGCTGTTTTTT. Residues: CASSLVRDSSTGELFF.

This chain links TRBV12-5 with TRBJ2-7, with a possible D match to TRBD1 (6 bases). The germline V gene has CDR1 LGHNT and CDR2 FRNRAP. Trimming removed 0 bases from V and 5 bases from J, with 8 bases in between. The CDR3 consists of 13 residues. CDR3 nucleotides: TGTGCTAGTGGTTTGGTACGGACAGACGAGCAGTACTTC. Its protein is CASGLVRTDEQYF.

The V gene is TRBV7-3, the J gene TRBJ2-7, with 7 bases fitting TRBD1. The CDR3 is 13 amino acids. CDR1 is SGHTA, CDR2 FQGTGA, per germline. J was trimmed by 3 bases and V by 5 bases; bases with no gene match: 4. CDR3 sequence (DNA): TGTGCCAGCAGCGAGGGACAGATCTACGAGCAGTACTTC. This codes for CASSEGQIYEQYF.

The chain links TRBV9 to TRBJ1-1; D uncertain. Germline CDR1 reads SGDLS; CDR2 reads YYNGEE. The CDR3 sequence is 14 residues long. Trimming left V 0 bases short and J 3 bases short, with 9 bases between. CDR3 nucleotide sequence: TGTGCCAGCAGCGTAGACAGCGGAGACACTGAAGCTTTCTTT. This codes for CASSVDSGDTEAFF.

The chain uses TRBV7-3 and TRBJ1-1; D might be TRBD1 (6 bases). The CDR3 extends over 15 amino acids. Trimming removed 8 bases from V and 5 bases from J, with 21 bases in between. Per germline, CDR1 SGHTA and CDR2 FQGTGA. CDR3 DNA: TGTGCCAGCGCCTTACAGGGTACGACGAGGACTGAAGCTTTCTTT. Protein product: CASALQGTTRTEAFF.

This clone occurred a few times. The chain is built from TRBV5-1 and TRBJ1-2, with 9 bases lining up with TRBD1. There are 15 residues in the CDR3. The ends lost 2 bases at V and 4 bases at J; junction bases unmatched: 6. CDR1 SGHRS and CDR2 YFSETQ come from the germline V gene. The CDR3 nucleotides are TGCGCCAGCAGCTTTACCGGGACAGGGATCTATGGCTACACCTTC. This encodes CASSFTGTGIYGYTF.

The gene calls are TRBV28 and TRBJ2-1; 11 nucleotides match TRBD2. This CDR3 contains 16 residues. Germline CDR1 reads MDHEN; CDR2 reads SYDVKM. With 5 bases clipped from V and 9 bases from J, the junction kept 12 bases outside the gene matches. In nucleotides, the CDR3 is TGTGCCAGCAGTCCGAGACTAGCGGGAATACGAGGTGAGCAGTTCTTC. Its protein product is CASSPRLAGIRGEQFF. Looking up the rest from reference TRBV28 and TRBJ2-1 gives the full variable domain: DVKVTQSSRYLVKRTGEKVFLECVQDMDHENMFWYRQDPGLGLRLIYFSYDVKMKEKGDIPEGYSVSREKKERFSLILESASTNQTSMYLCASSPRLAGIRGEQFFGPGTRLTVL.